This T cell receptor (beta chain) originates from a study of identical twins. The CDR3 length is 12 residues. Germline loops: CDR1 MNHEY, CDR2 SVGAGI. Trimming stripped 8 bases from V and 5 bases from J, with 12 bases between. From the 5' RACE reads, TCRdb called clonotypes with MiXCR, one entry per CDR3 protein. The table includes around 1.7 million distinct CDR3 sequences, roughly 35% detected once. Material for sequencing was cord blood. V gene TRBV6-5 combines with J gene TRBJ1-2; D is uncertain. The origin of this receptor is a newborn girl in good health. CDR3 sequence reads: CASGGPRYGYTF. The CDR3 coding sequence is TGTGCCAGCGGTGGGCCGCGATATGGCTACACCTTC.